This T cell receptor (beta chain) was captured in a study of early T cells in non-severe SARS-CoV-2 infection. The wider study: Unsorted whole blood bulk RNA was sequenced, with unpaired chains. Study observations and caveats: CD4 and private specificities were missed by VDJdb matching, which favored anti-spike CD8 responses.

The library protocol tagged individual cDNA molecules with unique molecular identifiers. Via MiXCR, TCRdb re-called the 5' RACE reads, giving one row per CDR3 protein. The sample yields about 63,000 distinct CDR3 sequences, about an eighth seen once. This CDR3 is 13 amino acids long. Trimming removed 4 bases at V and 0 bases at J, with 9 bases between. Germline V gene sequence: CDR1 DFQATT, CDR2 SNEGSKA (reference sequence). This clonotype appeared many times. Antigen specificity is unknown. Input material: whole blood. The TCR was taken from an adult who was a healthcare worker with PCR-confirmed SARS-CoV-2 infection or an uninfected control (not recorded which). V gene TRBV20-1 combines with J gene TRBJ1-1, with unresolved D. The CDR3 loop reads CSATKSLNTEAFF. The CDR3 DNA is TGCAGTGCTACCAAGTCCCTGAACACTGAAGCTTTCTTT.